This TCR beta chain comes out of a study of T cells after yellow fever vaccination. Points on this clonotype: Its antigen is not known.

V lost 5 bases to trimming and J lost 4 bases, with 9 bases between them. The germline V gene encodes CDR1 SNHLY and CDR2 FYNNEI. There are 12 residues in the CDR3. Overall study findings and caveats: Clones from primary vaccination mostly reappeared after the booster (around 97% CD4, around 90% CD8). Abundant contaminating clonotypes from the bulk population could appear in FACS-sorted repertoires.

In TCRdb, the 5' RACE reads were re-called with MiXCR into one record per CDR3 protein. This sample carries 300,000 to 350,000 distinct CDR3 sequences, approximately 4.3% of them seen once, and the ten largest clones take 15% to 20%. The material was PBMCs, obtained 15 days after the yellow fever booster vaccination. This TCR was sampled from a man aged 18 to 29 who received the YFV17D yellow fever vaccine. The J gene is TRBJ2-7, the V gene TRBV2; D gene uncertain. CDR3 coding DNA: TGTGCCAGCAGTTTCGGCAGATACGAGCAGTACGTC. It translates to CASSFGRYEQYV.